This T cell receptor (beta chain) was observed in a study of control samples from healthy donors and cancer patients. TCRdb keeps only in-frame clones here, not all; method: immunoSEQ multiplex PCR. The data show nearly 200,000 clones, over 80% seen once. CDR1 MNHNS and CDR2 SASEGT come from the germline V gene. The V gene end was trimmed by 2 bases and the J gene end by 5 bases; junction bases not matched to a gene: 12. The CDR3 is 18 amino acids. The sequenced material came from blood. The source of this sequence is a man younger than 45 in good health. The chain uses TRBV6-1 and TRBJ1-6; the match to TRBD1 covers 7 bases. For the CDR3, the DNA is TGTGCCAGCAGTGAAAGACAGGGTTGGGAATTGAATAATTCACCCCTCCACTTT. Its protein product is CASSERQGWELNNSPLHF.